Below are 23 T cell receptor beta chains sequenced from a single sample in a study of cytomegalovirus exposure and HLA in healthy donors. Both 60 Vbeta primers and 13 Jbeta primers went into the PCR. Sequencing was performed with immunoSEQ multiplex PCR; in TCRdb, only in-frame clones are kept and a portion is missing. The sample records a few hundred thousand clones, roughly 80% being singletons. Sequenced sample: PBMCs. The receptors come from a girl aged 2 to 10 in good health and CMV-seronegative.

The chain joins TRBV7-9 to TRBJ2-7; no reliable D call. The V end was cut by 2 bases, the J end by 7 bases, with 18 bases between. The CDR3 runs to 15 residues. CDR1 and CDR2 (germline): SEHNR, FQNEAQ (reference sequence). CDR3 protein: CASSLSNVKGEEQYF. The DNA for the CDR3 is TGTGCCAGCAGCTTATCTAACGTCAAAGGAGAAGAGCAGTACTTC.

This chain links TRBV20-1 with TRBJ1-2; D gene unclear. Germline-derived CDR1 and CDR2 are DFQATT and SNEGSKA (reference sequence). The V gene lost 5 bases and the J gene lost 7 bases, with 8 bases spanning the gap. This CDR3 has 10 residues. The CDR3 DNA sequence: TGCAGTGCTCTGACACCTGGCTACACCTTC. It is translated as CSALTPGYTF.

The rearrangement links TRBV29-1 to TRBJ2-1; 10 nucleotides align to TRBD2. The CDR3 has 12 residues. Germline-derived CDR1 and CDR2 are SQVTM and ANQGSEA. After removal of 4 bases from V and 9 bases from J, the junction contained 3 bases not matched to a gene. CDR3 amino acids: CSVAGLAIEQFF. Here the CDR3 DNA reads TGCAGCGTTGCGGGACTAGCGATTGAGCAGTTCTTC.

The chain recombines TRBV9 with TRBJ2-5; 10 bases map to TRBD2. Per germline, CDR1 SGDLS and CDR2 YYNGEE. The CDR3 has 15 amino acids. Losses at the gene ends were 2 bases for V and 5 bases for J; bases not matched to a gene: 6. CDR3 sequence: CASSVLAGARETQYF. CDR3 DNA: TGTGCCAGCAGCGTTCTAGCGGGGGCGAGGGAGACCCAGTACTTC.

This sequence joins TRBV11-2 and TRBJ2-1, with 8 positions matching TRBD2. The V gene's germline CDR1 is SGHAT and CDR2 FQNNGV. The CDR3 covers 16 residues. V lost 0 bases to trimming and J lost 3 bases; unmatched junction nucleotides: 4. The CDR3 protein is CASSLDPSGYYNEQFF. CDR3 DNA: TGTGCCAGCAGCTTAGACCCTAGCGGGTACTACAATGAGCAGTTCTTC.

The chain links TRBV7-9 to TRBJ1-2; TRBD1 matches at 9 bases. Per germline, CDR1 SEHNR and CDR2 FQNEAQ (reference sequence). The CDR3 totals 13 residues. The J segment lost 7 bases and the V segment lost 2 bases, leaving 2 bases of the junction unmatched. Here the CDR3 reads CASSLKTGGGYTF. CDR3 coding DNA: TGTGCCAGCAGCTTAAAGACAGGGGGTGGCTACACCTTC.

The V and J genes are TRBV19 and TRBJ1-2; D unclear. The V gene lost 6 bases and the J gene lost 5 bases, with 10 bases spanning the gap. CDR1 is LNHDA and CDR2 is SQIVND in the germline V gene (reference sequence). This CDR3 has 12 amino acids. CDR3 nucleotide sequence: TGTGCCAGTAGCTCACACCCATATGGCTACACCTTC. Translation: CASSSHPYGYTF.

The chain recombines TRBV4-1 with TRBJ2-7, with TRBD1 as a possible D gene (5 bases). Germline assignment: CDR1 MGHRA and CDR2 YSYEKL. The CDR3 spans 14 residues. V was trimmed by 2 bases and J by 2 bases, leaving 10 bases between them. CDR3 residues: CASSQRQGAYEQYF. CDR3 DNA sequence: TGCGCCAGCAGCCAACGTCAGGGTGCCTACGAGCAGTACTTC.

DNA of the CDR3: TGTGCCAGCAGCCGCGGGACAGGGTCTGGCTACACCTTC. This codes for CASSRGTGSGYTF. The rearrangement uses TRBV7-9 and TRBJ1-2; 9 bases fit TRBD1. The germline V gene encodes CDR1 SEHNR and CDR2 FQNEAQ (reference sequence). V lost 5 bases and J lost 7; bases outside the gene matches: 5. CDR3 length: 13 residues.

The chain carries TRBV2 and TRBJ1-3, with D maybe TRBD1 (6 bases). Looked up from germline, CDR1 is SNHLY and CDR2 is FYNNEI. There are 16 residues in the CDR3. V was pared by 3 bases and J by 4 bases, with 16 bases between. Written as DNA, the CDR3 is TGTGCCAGCAGTGATCCGGGCGCAGGGGTAGGAAACACCATATATTTT. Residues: CASSDPGAGVGNTIYF.

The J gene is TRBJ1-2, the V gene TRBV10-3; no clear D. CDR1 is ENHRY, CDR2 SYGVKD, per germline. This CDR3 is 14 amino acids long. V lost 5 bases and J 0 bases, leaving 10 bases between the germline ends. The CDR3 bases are TGTGCCATCAGTCGGGATTACTCTAACTATGGCTACACCTTC. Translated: CAISRDYSNYGYTF.

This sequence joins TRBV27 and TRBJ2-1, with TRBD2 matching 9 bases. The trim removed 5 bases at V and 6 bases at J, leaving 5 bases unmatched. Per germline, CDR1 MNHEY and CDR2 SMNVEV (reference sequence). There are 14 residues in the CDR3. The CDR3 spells CASSVGRGGNEQFF. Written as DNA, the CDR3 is TGTGCCAGCAGTGTCGGGCGGGGGGGCAATGAGCAGTTCTTC.

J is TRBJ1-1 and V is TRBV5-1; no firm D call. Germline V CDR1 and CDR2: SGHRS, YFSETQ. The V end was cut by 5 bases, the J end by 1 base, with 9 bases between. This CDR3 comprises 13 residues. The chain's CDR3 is CASSFGRNTEAFF. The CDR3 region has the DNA TGCGCCAGCAGTTTTGGGAGGAACACTGAAGCTTTCTTT.

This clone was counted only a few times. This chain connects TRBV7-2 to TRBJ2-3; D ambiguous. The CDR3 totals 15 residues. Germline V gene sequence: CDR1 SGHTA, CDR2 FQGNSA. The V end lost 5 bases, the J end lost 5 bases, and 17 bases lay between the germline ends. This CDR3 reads CASSPSATLRDTQYF. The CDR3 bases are TGTGCCAGCAGCCCTTCTGCGACACTGCGAGATACGCAGTATTTT. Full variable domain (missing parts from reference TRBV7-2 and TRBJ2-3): GAGVSQSPSNKVTEKGKDVELRCDPISGHTALYWYRQSLGQGLEFLIYFQGNSAPDKSGLPSDRFSAERTGGSVSTLTIQRTQQEDSAVYLCASSPSATLRDTQYFGPGTRLTVL.

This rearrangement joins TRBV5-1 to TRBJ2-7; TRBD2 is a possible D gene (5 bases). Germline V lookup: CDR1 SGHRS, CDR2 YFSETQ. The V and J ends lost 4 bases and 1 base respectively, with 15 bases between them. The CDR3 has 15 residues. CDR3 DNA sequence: TGCGCCAGCAGCCCCTTAGAGGGCAGATCCTACGAGCAGTACTTC. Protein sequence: CASSPLEGRSYEQYF.

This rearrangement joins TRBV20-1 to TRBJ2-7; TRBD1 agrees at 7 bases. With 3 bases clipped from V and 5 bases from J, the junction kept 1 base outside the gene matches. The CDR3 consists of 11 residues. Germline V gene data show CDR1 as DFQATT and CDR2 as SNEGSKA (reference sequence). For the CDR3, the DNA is TGCAGTGCTAGGACAGGGAACGAGCAGTACTTC. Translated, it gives CSARTGNEQYF.

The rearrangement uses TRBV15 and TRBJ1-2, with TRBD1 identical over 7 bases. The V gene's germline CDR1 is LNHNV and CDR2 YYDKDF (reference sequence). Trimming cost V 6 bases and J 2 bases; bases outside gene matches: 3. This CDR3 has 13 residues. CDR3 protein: CATRRDRNYGYTF. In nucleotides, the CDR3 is TGTGCCACCAGAAGGGACAGAAACTATGGCTACACCTTC.

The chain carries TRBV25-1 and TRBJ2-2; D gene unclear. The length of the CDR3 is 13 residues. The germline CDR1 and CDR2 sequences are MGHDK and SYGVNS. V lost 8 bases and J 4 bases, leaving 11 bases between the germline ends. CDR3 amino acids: CASRRGATGELFF. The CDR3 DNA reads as TGTGCCAGCCGTCGAGGTGCCACCGGGGAGCTGTTTTTT.

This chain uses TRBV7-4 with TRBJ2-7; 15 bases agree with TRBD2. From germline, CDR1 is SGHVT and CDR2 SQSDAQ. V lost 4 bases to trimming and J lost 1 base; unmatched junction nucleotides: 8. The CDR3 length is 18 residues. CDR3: CASSWPTGLAGGSYEQYF. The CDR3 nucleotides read TGTGCCAGCAGCTGGCCCACGGGACTAGCGGGAGGTTCCTACGAGCAGTACTTC.

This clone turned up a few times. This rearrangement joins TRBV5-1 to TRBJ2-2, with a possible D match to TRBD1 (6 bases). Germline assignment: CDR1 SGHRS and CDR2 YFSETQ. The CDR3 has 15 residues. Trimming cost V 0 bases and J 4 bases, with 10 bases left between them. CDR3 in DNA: TGCGCCAGCAGCTTGGAACAGGGCCCCACCGGGGAGCTGTTTTTT. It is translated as CASSLEQGPTGELFF.

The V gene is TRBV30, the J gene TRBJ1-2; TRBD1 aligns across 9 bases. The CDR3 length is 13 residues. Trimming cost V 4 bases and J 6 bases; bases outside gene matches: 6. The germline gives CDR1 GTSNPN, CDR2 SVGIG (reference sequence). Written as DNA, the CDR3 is TGTGCCTGGACATGGACAGGGGATCATGGCTACACCTTC. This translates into CAWTWTGDHGYTF.

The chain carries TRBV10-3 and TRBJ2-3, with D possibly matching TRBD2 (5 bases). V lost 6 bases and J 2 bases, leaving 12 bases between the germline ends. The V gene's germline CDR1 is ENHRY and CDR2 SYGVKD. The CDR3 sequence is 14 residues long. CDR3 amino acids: CAISFGAATDTQYF. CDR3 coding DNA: TGTGCCATCAGCTTCGGAGCGGCCACAGATACGCAGTATTTT.

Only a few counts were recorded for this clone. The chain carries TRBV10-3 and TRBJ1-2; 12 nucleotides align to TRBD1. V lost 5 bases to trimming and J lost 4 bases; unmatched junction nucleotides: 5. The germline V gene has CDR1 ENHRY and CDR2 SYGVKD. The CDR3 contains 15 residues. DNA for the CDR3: TGTGCCATCAGTCTGGGGACAGGGGGCGGCTATGGCTACACCTTC. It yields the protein CAISLGTGGGYGYTF.